The T cell receptor beta chain described here comes from a study of blood T cell repertoires in COVID-19. About the study: COVID-19 samples, acute and convalescent, were from the United States, Italy and Spain. The cDNA or gDNA used as material had been derived from T cells, B-cell-depleted T cells, or PBMCs.

As originally analysed: Reference gene primers were amplified, and this amplification served to estimate nucleated cell counts. Measured with immunoSEQ multiplex PCR; TCRdb has only the in-frame clones, and not every one. Clone size and V and J calls were adopted from that table, with D and trimming inferred from the DNA. The profile shows under 250,000 clones, roughly 85% of them singletons. Germline V lookup: CDR1 KGHDR, CDR2 SFDVKD. V gave up 4 bases and J gave up 5 bases, with 10 bases separating them. This CDR3 region has 13 residues. The sequenced material came from peripheral blood. This chain uses TRBV24-1 with TRBJ1-2, with D unclear. The sequence was obtained from a woman aged 18-35 years with acute or convalescent COVID-19. The DNA of the CDR3 is TGTGCCACCAGTGACCTACCGGGGTATGGCTACACCTTC. It is translated as CATSDLPGYGYTF.